This T cell receptor beta chain was observed in a study of blood T cell repertoires in COVID-19. Original processing methods: For nucleated cells, counts were estimated from reference gene primer amplification. Sequencing used immunoSEQ multiplex PCR; TCRdb keeps in-frame clones, though not all of them. V, J and clone size derive from that table, while D and trimming were established from the DNA sequence. The table includes 100,000 or so clones, about 85% detected once. The V gene's germline CDR1 is MNHEY and CDR2 SMNVEV (reference sequence). The CDR3 is 14 amino acids. The junction had 5 bases not matched to a gene; V was cut back by 6 bases and J by 4 bases.

The chain uses TRBV27 and TRBJ2-1; 8 positions match TRBD2. This sequence originates from a woman between 50 and 59 years old with COVID-19, enrolled during active disease. Sequenced sample: peripheral blood. CDR3 loop: CASSSGTSYNEQFF. DNA of the CDR3: TGTGCCAGCAGCTCCGGGACTAGTTACAATGAGCAGTTCTTC.